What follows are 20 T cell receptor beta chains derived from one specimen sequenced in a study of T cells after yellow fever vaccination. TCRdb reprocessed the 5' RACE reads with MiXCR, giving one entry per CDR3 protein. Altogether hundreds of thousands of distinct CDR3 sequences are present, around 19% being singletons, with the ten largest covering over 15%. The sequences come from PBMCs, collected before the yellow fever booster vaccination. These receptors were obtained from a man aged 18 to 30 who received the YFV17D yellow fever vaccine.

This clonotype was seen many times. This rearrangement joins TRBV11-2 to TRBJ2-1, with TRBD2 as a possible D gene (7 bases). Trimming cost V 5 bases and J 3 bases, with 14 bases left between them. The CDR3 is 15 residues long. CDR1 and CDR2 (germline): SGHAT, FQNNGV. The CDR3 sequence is CASSTSGGGYNEQFF. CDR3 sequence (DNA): TGTGCCAGCAGCACTTCGGGGGGCGGCTACAATGAGCAGTTCTTC. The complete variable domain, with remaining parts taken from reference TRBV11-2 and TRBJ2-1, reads EAGVAQSPRYKIIEKRQSVAFWCNPISGHATLYWYQQILGQGPKLLIQFQNNGVVDDSQLPKDRFSAERLKGVDSTLKIQPAKLEDSAVYLCASSTSGGGYNEQFFGPGTRLTVL.

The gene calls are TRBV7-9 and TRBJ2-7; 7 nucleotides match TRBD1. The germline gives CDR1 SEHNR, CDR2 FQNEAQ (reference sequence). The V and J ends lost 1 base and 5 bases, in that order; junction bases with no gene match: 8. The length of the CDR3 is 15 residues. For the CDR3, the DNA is TGTGCCAGCAGCTTAGGCGGCAGGGGGATCCACGAGCAGTACTTC. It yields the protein CASSLGGRGIHEQYF. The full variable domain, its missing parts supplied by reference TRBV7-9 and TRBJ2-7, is DTGVSQNPRHKITKRGQNVTFRCDPISEHNRLYWYRQTLGQGPEFLTYFQNEAQLEKSRLLSDRFSAERPKGSFSTLEIQRTEQGDSAMYLCASSLGGRGIHEQYFGPGTRLTVT.

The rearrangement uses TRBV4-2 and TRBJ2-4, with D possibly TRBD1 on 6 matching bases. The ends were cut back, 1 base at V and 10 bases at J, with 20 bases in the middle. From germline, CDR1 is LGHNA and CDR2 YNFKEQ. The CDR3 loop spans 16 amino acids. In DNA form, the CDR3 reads TGTGCCAGCAGCCAAGGTCAGGGGACGGCCTCGCGAATTCAGTACTTC. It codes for CASSQGQGTASRIQYF.

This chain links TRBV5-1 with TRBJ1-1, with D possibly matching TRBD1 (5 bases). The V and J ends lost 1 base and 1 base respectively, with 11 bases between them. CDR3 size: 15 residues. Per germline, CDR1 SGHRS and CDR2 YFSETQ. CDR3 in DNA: TGCGCCAGCAGCTTGTTAGGAGGGGAGAACACTGAAGCTTTCTTT. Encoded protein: CASSLLGGENTEAFF.

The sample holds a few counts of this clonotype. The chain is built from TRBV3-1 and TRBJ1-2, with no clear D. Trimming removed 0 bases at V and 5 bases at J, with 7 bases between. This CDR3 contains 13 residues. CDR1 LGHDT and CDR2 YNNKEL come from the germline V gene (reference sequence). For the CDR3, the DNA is TGTGCCAGCAGCCAAGAAGGCTTTTATGGCTACACCTTC. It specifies CASSQEGFYGYTF.

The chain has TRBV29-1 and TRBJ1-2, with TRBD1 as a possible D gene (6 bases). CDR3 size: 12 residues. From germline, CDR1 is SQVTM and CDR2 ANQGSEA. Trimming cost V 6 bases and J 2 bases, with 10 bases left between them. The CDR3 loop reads CSVRQANYGYTF. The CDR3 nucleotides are TGCAGCGTCAGACAGGCCAACTATGGCTACACCTTC.

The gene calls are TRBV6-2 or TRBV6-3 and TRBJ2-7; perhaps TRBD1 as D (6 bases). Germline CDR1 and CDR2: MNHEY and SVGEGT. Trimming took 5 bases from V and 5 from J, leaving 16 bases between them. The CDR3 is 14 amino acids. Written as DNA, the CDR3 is TGTGCCAGCAGTGACTTTGGGGGCCAAGACGAGCAGTACTTC. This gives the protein CASSDFGGQDEQYF.

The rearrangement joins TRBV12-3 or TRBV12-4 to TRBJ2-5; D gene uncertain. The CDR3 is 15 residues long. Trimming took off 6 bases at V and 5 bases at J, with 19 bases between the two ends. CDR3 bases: TGTGCCAGCAGCACCTCGCTCGTTTTTATGGAGACCCAGTACTTC. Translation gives CASSTSLVFMETQYF.

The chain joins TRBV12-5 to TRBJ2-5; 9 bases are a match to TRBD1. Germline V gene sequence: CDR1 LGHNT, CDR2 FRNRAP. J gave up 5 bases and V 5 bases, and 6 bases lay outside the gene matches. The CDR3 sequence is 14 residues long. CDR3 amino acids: CASGVTGGGETQYF. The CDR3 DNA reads TGTGCTAGTGGTGTGACAGGGGGTGGCGAGACCCAGTACTTC.

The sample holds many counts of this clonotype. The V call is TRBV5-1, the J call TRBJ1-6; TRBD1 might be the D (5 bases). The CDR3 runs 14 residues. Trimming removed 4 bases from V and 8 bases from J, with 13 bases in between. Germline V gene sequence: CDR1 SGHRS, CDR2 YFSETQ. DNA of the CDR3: TGCGCCAGCAGCGAGGACGGGGGATATTCACCCCTCCACTTT. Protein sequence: CASSEDGGYSPLHF.

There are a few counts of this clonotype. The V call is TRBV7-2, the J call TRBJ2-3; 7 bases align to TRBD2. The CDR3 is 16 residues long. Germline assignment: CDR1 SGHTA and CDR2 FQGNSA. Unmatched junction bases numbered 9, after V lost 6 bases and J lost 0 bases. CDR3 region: CASSPLGDYSTDTQYF. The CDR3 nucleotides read TGTGCCAGCAGTCCCCTGGGGGACTATAGCACAGATACGCAGTATTTT.

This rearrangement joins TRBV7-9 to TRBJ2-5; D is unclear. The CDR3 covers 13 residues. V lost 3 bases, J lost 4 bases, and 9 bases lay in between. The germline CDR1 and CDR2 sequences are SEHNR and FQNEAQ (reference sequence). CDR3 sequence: CASSFPWGETQYF. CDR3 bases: TGTGCCAGCAGCTTCCCCTGGGGAGAGACCCAGTACTTC. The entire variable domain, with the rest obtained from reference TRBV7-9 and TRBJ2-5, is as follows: DTGVSQNPRHKITKRGQNVTFRCDPISEHNRLYWYRQTLGQGPEFLTYFQNEAQLEKSRLLSDRFSAERPKGSFSTLEIQRTEQGDSAMYLCASSFPWGETQYFGPGTRLLVL.

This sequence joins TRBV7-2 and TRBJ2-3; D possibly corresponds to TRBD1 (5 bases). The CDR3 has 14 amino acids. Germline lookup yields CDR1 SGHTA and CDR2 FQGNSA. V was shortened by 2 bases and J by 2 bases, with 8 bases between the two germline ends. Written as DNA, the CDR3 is TGTGCCAGCAGCTTAAGACAGACCACAGATACGCAGTATTTT. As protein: CASSLRQTTDTQYF.

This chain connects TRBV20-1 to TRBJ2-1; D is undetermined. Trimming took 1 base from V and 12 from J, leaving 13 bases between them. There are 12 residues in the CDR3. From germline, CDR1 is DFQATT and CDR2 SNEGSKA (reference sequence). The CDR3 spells CSARGYNPGQFF. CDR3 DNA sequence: TGCAGTGCTAGAGGCTACAACCCTGGGCAGTTCTTC.

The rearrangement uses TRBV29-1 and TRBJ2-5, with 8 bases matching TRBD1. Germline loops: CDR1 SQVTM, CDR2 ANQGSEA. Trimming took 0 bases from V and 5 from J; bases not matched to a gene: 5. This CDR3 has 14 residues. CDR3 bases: TGCAGCGTTGAAGATACAGGGGGACAGGAGACCCAGTACTTC. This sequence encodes CSVEDTGGQETQYF.

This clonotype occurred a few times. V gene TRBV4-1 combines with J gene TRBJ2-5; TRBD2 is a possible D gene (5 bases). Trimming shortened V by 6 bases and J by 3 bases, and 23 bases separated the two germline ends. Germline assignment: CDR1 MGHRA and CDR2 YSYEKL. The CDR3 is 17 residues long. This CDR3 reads CASSLGGGRRSEETQYF. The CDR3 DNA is TGCGCCAGCAGTCTAGGAGGTGGCAGGAGGTCGGAAGAGACCCAGTACTTC.

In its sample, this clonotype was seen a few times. CDR3 coding DNA: TGTGCCAGTACCCCCACAAGCACAGATACGCAGTATTTT. This translates into CASTPTSTDTQYF. This rearrangement joins TRBV6-2 or TRBV6-3 to TRBJ2-3; D is unresolved. This CDR3 is 13 amino acids long. CDR1 MNHEY and CDR2 SVGEGT come from the germline V gene. V shed 9 bases and J shed 0 bases, with 10 bases lying between them.

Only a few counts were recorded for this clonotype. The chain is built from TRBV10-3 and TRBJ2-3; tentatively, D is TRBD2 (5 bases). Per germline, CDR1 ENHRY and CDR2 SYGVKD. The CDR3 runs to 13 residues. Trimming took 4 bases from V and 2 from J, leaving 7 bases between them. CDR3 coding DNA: TGTGCCATCAGTGTGGGAGCCACAGATACGCAGTATTTT. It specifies CAISVGATDTQYF.

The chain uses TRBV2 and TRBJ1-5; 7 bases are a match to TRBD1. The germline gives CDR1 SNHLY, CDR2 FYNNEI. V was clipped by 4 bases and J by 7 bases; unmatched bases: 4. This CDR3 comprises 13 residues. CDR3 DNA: TGTGCCAGCAGTGCGACAGGGTTACAGCCCCAGCATTTT. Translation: CASSATGLQPQHF.

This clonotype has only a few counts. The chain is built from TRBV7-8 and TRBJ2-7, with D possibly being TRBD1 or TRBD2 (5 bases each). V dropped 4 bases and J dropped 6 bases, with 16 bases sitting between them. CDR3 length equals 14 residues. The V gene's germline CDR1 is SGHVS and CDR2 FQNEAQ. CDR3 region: CASSYPGRRGEQYF. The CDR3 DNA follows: TGTGCCAGCAGCTATCCGGGACGAAGGGGCGAGCAGTACTTC.